A single TCR beta chain is shown here with its context. The CDR3 is 16 residues long. V dropped 6 bases and J dropped 5; count of bases not matched to a gene: 11. Germline V gives CDR1 MNHEY, CDR2 SVGEGT. This sample was included in a study of blood T cell repertoires in COVID-19. Across the whole study: T cells, B-cell-depleted T cells, or PBMCs supplied cDNA or gDNA.

This table comes from immunoSEQ multiplex PCR, and its TCRdb copy is limited to in-frame clones, with some not included. This sample yields 180,000 or so clones, of which about 90% are seen a single time; roughly 1.6% belongs to the top ten. Sequenced material: peripheral blood. V usage is TRBV6-2 or TRBV6-3 and J usage is TRBJ2-5; 11 bases are shared with TRBD2. The TCR sequence derives from a man younger than 35 with active or convalescent COVID-19. The chain's CDR3 is CASSKIAGGVSETQYF. CDR3 coding DNA: TGTGCCAGCAGCAAAATAGCGGGGGGGGTCAGTGAGACCCAGTACTTC.